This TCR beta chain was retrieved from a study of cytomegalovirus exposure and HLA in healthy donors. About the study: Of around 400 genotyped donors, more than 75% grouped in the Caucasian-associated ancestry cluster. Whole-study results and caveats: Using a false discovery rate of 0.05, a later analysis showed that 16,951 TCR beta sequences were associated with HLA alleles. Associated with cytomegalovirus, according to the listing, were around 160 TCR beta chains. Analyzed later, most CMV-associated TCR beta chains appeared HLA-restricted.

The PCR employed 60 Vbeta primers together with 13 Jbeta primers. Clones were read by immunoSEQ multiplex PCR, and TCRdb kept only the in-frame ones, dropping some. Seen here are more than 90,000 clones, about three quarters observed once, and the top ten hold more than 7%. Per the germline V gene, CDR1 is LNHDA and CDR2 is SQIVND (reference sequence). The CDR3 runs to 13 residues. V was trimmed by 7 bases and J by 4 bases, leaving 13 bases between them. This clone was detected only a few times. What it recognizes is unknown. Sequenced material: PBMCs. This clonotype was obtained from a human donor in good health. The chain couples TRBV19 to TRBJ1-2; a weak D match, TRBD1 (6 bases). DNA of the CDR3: TGTGCCAGTATCGCACAGGGAACCTATGGCTACACCTTC. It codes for CASIAQGTYGYTF.